This section outlines one T cell receptor (beta chain) sequence together with its context. Its target is not known. This sample is drawn from a study of response to subunit inactivated influenza vaccine. Overall study findings and caveats: A suggestion made by the authors is that each seasonal influenza vaccination recruits few new T cells.

TCRdb redid the calling of the RT-PCR reads with MiXCR, one entry per CDR3 protein. The table lists 560,000 or so distinct CDR3 sequences, around 8% of them singletons. Germline CDR1 and CDR2: ENHRY and SYGVKD. This CDR3 contains 16 residues. With 3 bases clipped from V and 7 bases from J, the junction kept 10 bases outside the gene matches. The gene calls are TRBV10-3 and TRBJ2-1; 9 nucleotides line up with TRBD2. The receptor comes from a man aged 45-69 years who received an inactivated influenza vaccine. Sequences were derived from PBMCs from blood, sampled roughly 24 months after vaccination. The CDR3 DNA follows: TGTGCCATCAGTGAAAGGTTGGGCGGGGGGGTTAATGAGCAGTTCTTC. It specifies CAISERLGGGVNEQFF.